Listed here are 5 T cell receptor beta chains from one sample, sequenced in a study of blood T cell repertoires in COVID-19. Data came from immunoSEQ multiplex PCR; TCRdb stores just in-frame clones and leaves some out. The data contain 150,000 to 200,000 clones, 85% to 90% of them singletons. What was sequenced was peripheral blood. The origin of the receptors is a human donor in a cohort sampled during active COVID-19.

The chain carries TRBV7-9 and TRBJ2-3, with 13 bases that match TRBD2. The junction had 3 bases not matched to a gene; V was cut back by 6 bases and J by 0 bases. The CDR3 consists of 16 residues. The germline CDR1 and CDR2 sequences are SEHNR and FQNEAQ (reference sequence). This CDR3 reads CASSRGLAGSTDTQYF. The CDR3 coding sequence is TGTGCCAGCAGTCGGGGACTAGCGGGGAGCACAGATACGCAGTATTTT.

V is TRBV2 and J is TRBJ2-7; 8 bases are shared with TRBD1. Unmatched junction bases numbered 10, after V lost 6 bases and J lost 6 bases. CDR1 and CDR2 from the germline V gene are SNHLY and FYNNEI. The CDR3 consists of 14 residues. The CDR3 DNA is TGTGCCAGCAGGGCCCCGCAGGGGGCGGGCGAGCAGTACTTC. It is translated as CASRAPQGAGEQYF.

J is TRBJ2-2 and V is TRBV6-2 or TRBV6-3, with D tentatively TRBD2 (6 bases). This CDR3 contains 15 residues. V lost 7 bases and J lost 1, with 13 bases in between. Germline V gene data show CDR1 as MNHEY and CDR2 as SVGEGT. CDR3 nucleotides: TGTGCCAGCACCCCAGAGCGGGTGAACACCGGGGAGCTGTTTTTT. Residues: CASTPERVNTGELFF.

The chain has TRBV6-5 and TRBJ2-6, with a possible D match to TRBD1 (6 bases). The germline V and J ends were trimmed by 7 bases and 4 bases, with 14 bases remaining between them. The CDR3 consists of 15 residues. From germline, CDR1 is MNHEY and CDR2 SVGAGI. The CDR3: CASTTQGSGANVLTF. In nucleotides, the CDR3 is TGTGCCAGCACTACGCAGGGGTCGGGGGCCAACGTCCTGACTTTC.

CDR3 sequence (DNA): TGTGCCAGCAGTTCATTGACAGGGGTGAGTGACACTGAAGCTTTCTTT. This encodes CASSSLTGVSDTEAFF. The chain combines TRBV27 with TRBJ1-1, with 8 bases identical to TRBD1. The V and J ends lost 4 bases and 3 bases, in that order; junction bases with no gene match: 10. The germline V gene encodes CDR1 MNHEY and CDR2 SMNVEV (reference sequence). There are 16 residues in the CDR3.